This entry concerns a single T cell receptor beta chain. Its antigen remains unidentified. The data derive from a study of shared clonotypes between healthy human individuals. In the study overall: Each donor's CD4 naive and CD4 memory cells filled three plates apiece, CD8 naive two, and CD8 memory one. Study outcomes and limitations: Clonotype sharing across donors was expected to vary with sequencing depth.

CDR1 is GTSNPN, CDR2 SVGIG, per germline (reference sequence). V was trimmed by 1 base and J by 2 bases, leaving 9 bases between them. The CDR3 has 13 amino acids. Method: immunoSEQ multiplex PCR; TCRdb's copy keeps in-frame clones and lacks some. This table holds a few million clones, 85% to 95% found once. This clonotype originated in a man younger than 35 in good health. The specimen was naive CD4+ T cells sorted from blood. Stated subset: CD45RA+ positively selected. V and J are TRBV30 and TRBJ2-7; D gene ambiguous. The CDR3 is CAWSAASPYEQYF. The CDR3 DNA is TGTGCCTGGAGTGCGGCATCGCCCTACGAGCAGTACTTC.